The 6 T cell receptor beta chains in this list originate from one sample, sequenced in a study of blood T cell repertoires in COVID-19. Profiling relied on immunoSEQ multiplex PCR, and the TCRdb table lists in-frame clones only, not all of them. The sample includes 200,000 to 300,000 clones, about 87% seen only once; the top ten take about 4.1%. The sequenced sample was peripheral blood. These receptors were taken from a man aged 55 to 70 who had recovered from COVID-19.

This chain joins TRBV4-1 and TRBJ2-5, with TRBD2 identical over 8 bases. V gave up 0 bases and J gave up 2 bases; unmatched junction bases: 8. The CDR3 loop spans 17 amino acids. Germline V CDR1 and CDR2: MGHRA, YSYEKL. CDR3 in DNA: TGCGCCAGCAGCCAAGATGCCCAGCGGGGGCCACAAGAGACCCAGTACTTC. The encoded protein is CASSQDAQRGPQETQYF.

The DNA of the CDR3 is TGTGCCAGCAGCTTAGAGGGGGCCTCTGTGGGTGGCTACACCTTC. Translation: CASSLEGASVGGYTF. The chain is built from TRBV11-2 and TRBJ1-2; a weak D match, TRBD1 (6 bases). Germline V gene sequence: CDR1 SGHAT, CDR2 FQNNGV. This CDR3 has 15 residues. The V gene lost 0 bases and the J gene lost 7 bases, with 15 bases spanning the gap.

A remark on this clone: The junction does not match germline at one end; this may be a read error. V usage is TRBV6-1 and J usage is TRBJ1-5; D might be TRBD1 (6 bases). Germline assignment: CDR1 MNHNS and CDR2 SASEGT. The CDR3 has 17 amino acids. This CDR3 is CASREEQGPFPNQPQHF. The CDR3 bases are TGTGCCAGCAGAGAAGAACAGGGTCCATTTCCAAATCAGCCCCAGCATTTT.

CDR3 sequence (DNA): TGTGCCAGCAGTTTACCGGGTCTGTCGAACACTGAAGCTTTCTTT. This translates into CASSLPGLSNTEAFF. The chain recombines TRBV5-4 with TRBJ1-1; D not resolved. CDR3 length: 15 amino acids. V was trimmed by 5 bases and J by 1 base, leaving 15 bases between them. Looked up from germline, CDR1 is SGHNT and CDR2 is YYREEE (reference sequence).

The V gene is TRBV24-1, the J gene TRBJ2-3, with D perhaps TRBD1 (6 bases). CDR1 is KGHDR and CDR2 is SFDVKD in the germline V gene. Trimming left V 8 bases short and J 6 bases short, with 14 bases between. The CDR3 runs 13 residues. This CDR3 reads CATKGVGADTQYF. The CDR3, as DNA: TGTGCCACCAAGGGGGTGGGGGCGGATACGCAGTATTTT.

CDR3 DNA sequence: TGTGCCAGCATCCCGGGACTAGCGGGGGGCTGGAACACAGATACGCAGTATTTT. It encodes CASIPGLAGGWNTDTQYF. The chain employs TRBV7-9 and TRBJ2-3, with 15 bases fitting TRBD2. Trimming at V came to 7 bases and at J to 2 bases, leaving 10 bases not matched to a gene. CDR1 SEHNR and CDR2 FQNEAQ come from the germline V gene (reference sequence). CDR3 length: 18 residues.